Below are 9 T cell receptor beta chains sequenced from a single sample in a study of regulatory T cells in long-lasting Graves disease. For TCR beta, libraries came from iRepertoire HTBI primers and Arm-PCR of CDR3 regions. TCRdb reanalysed the multiplex PCR reads using MiXCR and keeps one entry per CDR3 protein. Of roughly 350,000 distinct CDR3 sequences listed, around 17% are singletons. Specified time point: newly diagnosed GD, antithyroid drugs for less than 3 months. After RNA was extracted from PBMCs, the TCR library was made from it. These data also featured in a second study, about T cells in Graves' hyperthyroidism and ophthalmopathy.

Sequenced material: peripheral blood mononuclear cells (PBMCs), taken at new diagnosis, from a patient treated with antithyroid drugs. Source of these receptors: a man aged 35-49 years with Graves disease.

In this sample, this clonotype turned up many times. The chain couples TRBV6-2 or TRBV6-3 to TRBJ2-7; tentatively, D is TRBD1 (6 bases). V was shortened by 2 bases and J by 5 bases, with 16 bases between the two germline ends. Germline V gene lookup returns CDR1 MNHEY and CDR2 SVGEGT. The CDR3 totals 15 residues. CDR3 DNA sequence: TGTGCCAGCAGTTACACCCTCACAGGGATCCACGAGCAGTACTTC. Protein product: CASSYTLTGIHEQYF.

This clonotype has only a few counts. V gene TRBV4-1 combines with J gene TRBJ1-1; D call uncertain. This CDR3 is 14 amino acids long. The V gene's germline CDR1 is MGHRA and CDR2 YSYEKL. The V end was cut by 1 base, the J end by 11 bases, with 17 bases between. Here the CDR3 reads CASSQVGRIPGAFF. The CDR3 coding sequence is TGCGCCAGCAGCCAAGTGGGGAGGATCCCGGGGGCTTTCTTT.

Remarks on this clonotype: A far larger clone is one base from this, pointing to a likely read error. The chain joins TRBV2 to TRBJ1-1, with a weak D call TRBD1 (5 bases). The germline V gene encodes CDR1 SNHLY and CDR2 FYNNEI. The CDR3 contains 14 residues. CDR3 in amino acids: CAGRWDRMNTEAFF. CDR3 nucleotide sequence: TGTGCCGGCAGGTGGGACCGCATGAACACTGAAGCTTTCTTT.

This clonotype showed up many times. The chain carries TRBV9 and TRBJ2-7, with D possibly matching TRBD2 (6 bases). The CDR3 consists of 16 residues. Germline lookup yields CDR1 SGDLS and CDR2 YYNGEE. The V end lost 0 bases, the J end lost 0 bases, and 13 bases lay between the germline ends. CDR3 protein: CASSVGPSARSYEQYF. CDR3 DNA: TGTGCCAGCAGCGTAGGTCCTAGCGCCCGCTCCTACGAGCAGTACTTC. Using reference TRBV9 and TRBJ2-7 for the parts outside the CDR3, the full variable domain is DSGVTQTPKHLITATGQRVTLRCSPRSGDLSVYWYQQSLDQGLQFLIQYYNGEERAKGNILERFSAQQFPDLHSELNLSSLELGDSALYFCASSVGPSARSYEQYFGPGTRLTVT.

The sample holds many counts of this clonotype. This rearrangement joins TRBV27 to TRBJ2-5; D is unresolved. V was cut by 8 bases and J by 0 bases, with 10 bases left in between. This CDR3 has 13 amino acids. CDR1 is MNHEY, CDR2 SMNVEV, per germline (reference sequence). In nucleotides, the CDR3 is TGTGCCAGCGCGATATACAACCAAGAGACCCAGTACTTC. This translates into CASAIYNQETQYF.

This clonotype was detected many times. The V and J genes are TRBV2 and TRBJ1-5, with TRBD1 identical over 8 bases. V dropped 6 bases and J dropped 2; count of bases not matched to a gene: 9. The CDR3 is made up of 16 amino acids. CDR1 and CDR2 (germline): SNHLY, FYNNEI. The CDR3 DNA sequence: TGTGCCAGCAGCGCGTCCAGGGGACAGGGCAATCAGCCCCAGCATTTT. This gives the protein CASSASRGQGNQPQHF.

This clonotype was counted between two and nine times. This chain uses TRBV7-2 with TRBJ2-2; D remains unclear. Per germline, CDR1 SGHTA and CDR2 FQGNSA. This CDR3 spans 16 amino acids. V lost 2 bases and J lost 4, with 14 bases in between. The CDR3 is CASSLFSLRSTGELFF. The CDR3 bases are TGTGCCAGCAGCTTATTTAGCCTGCGGTCCACCGGGGAGCTGTTTTTT. Based on the CDR3 plus reference TRBV7-2 and TRBJ2-2, the full variable domain is GAGVSQSPSNKVTEKGKDVELRCDPISGHTALYWYRQSLGQGLEFLIYFQGNSAPDKSGLPSDRFSAERTGGSVSTLTIQRTQQEDSAVYLCASSLFSLRSTGELFFGEGSRLTVL.

This clonotype was observed at least ten times. CDR3 nucleotide sequence: TGCAGTGCTAGTACCCGACAGGGGTGGGAGACCCAGTACTTC. Translating gives CSASTRQGWETQYF. The chain recombines TRBV20-1 with TRBJ2-5; TRBD1 agrees at 8 bases. This CDR3 spans 14 amino acids. Germline V gene data show CDR1 as DFQATT and CDR2 as SNEGSKA (reference sequence). J gave up 5 bases and V 3 bases, and 8 bases lay outside the gene matches.

The sample holds a few counts of this clonotype. This sequence joins TRBV5-1 and TRBJ2-2; 10 positions agree with TRBD1. V shed 4 bases and J 5 bases; nucleotides not matched to a gene: 8. Germline V gives CDR1 SGHRS, CDR2 YFSETQ. This CDR3 region has 16 residues. The DNA of the CDR3 is TGCGCCAGCAGCCGCCGGGACAGGGGAAGTACCGGGGAGCTGTTTTTT. Amino acid sequence: CASSRRDRGSTGELFF.